The next 13 T cell receptor beta chains were all read from a single sample in a study of blood T cell repertoires in COVID-19. The repertoire was sequenced with immunoSEQ multiplex PCR; TCRdb's copy has only in-frame clones and lacks some. The sample carries about 300,000 clones, approximately 90% recorded once. Specimen: peripheral blood. The receptors were gathered from a woman aged 25 to 39 with COVID-19, enrolled during active disease.

The genes are TRBV5-1 and TRBJ2-7; TRBD2 matches 9 bases. The V segment lost 6 bases and the J segment 3 bases; nucleotides outside the gene matches: 10. Germline CDR1 reads SGHRS; CDR2 reads YFSETQ. This CDR3 is 15 amino acids long. The CDR3 here is CASTRTTSGDYEQYF. Written as DNA, the CDR3 is TGCGCCAGCACCCGGACGACTAGCGGAGACTACGAGCAGTACTTC.

The chain joins TRBV6-5 to TRBJ1-2, with 9 bases lining up with TRBD1. The CDR3 runs to 15 residues. V lost 6 bases to trimming and J lost 8 bases; unmatched junction nucleotides: 13. Per the germline V gene, CDR1 is MNHEY and CDR2 is SVGAGI. CDR3 sequence (DNA): TGTGCCAGCAGGCCCACCGGGACAGGGCCGCGAGGCTACACCTTC. It encodes CASRPTGTGPRGYTF.

The V call is TRBV3-1 (or the pseudogene TRBV3-2), the J call TRBJ2-3, with D tentatively TRBD2 (5 bases). The V end lost 1 base, the J end lost 4 bases, and 15 bases lay between the germline ends. CDR1 LGHDT and CDR2 YNNKEL come from the germline V gene (reference sequence). There are 16 residues in the CDR3. The CDR3 coding sequence is TGTGCCAGCAGCCAAGGTACGGGAATACCTCCAGATACGCAGTATTTT. It translates to CASSQGTGIPPDTQYF.

The V call is TRBV28, the J call TRBJ1-4; D is uncertain. Germline assignment: CDR1 MDHEN and CDR2 SYDVKM. V was shortened by 7 bases and J by 3 bases, with 12 bases between the two germline ends. The CDR3 runs 14 residues. CDR3 residues: CASTEELPNEKLFF. The CDR3 DNA follows: TGTGCCAGCACTGAAGAGCTGCCTAATGAAAAACTGTTTTTT.

The V and J genes are TRBV7-3 and TRBJ2-2, with 10 bases lining up with TRBD2. The CDR3 covers 15 residues. CDR1 and CDR2 from the germline V gene are SGHTA and FQGTGA. The V segment lost 3 bases and the J segment 4 bases; nucleotides outside the gene matches: 2. CDR3 sequence reads: CASSFASGGTGELFF. The CDR3 nucleotides read TGTGCCAGCAGCTTTGCTAGCGGGGGCACCGGGGAGCTGTTTTTT.

CDR3 sequence: CASSLGSAGGSYGYTF. DNA for the CDR3: TGTGCCAGCAGCTTAGGATCGGCCGGAGGAAGCTATGGCTACACCTTC. The V call is TRBV7-9, the J call TRBJ1-2; no clear D. The germline V gene encodes CDR1 SEHNR and CDR2 FQNEAQ (reference sequence). V lost 1 base and J lost 4, with 16 bases in between. There are 16 residues in the CDR3.

This chain links TRBV30 with TRBJ2-6; possible D gene TRBD2, 6 bases. CDR1 is GTSNPN, CDR2 SVGIG, per germline (reference sequence). CDR3 length: 15 residues. Trimming pared 0 bases from V and 2 bases from J, leaving 8 bases between. The CDR3 nucleotides are TGTGCCTGGAGTGTGGGGGGTCCTGGGGCCAACGTCCTGACTTTC. It codes for CAWSVGGPGANVLTF.

This sequence joins TRBV12-2 and TRBJ2-1; whether TRBD2, the table's D call, matches the DNA was not checked. TRBV12-2 is a documented pseudogene. The CDR3 extends over 16 amino acids. CDR3 region: CASRLGRLAGSNEQFF. The CDR3 nucleotides read TGTGCAAGTCGCCTCGGGCGGCTAGCGGGATCTAATGAGCAGTTCTTC.

The chain carries TRBV5-1 and TRBJ1-2; TRBD1 matches at 9 bases. Germline V gene sequence: CDR1 SGHRS, CDR2 YFSETQ. This CDR3 spans 13 amino acids. The J segment lost 7 bases and the V segment lost 1 base, leaving 2 bases of the junction unmatched. CDR3 bases: TGCGCCAGCAGCTTGACAGGGGGCGTTGGCTACACCTTC. It encodes CASSLTGGVGYTF.

This rearrangement joins TRBV11-2 to TRBJ2-1; the D gene is possibly TRBD1 (6 bases). Trimming took off 0 bases at V and 6 bases at J, with 12 bases between the two ends. The CDR3 extends over 15 amino acids. Germline CDR1 and CDR2: SGHAT and FQNNGV. The chain's CDR3 is CASSLDGVRGNEQFF. As DNA, the CDR3 is TGTGCCAGCAGCTTAGATGGGGTCAGGGGCAATGAGCAGTTCTTC.

The rearrangement links TRBV5-1 to TRBJ2-7; the D gene is possibly TRBD1 (6 bases). V gave up 0 bases and J gave up 5 bases, with 12 bases separating them. The CDR3 consists of 14 residues. CDR1 is SGHRS, CDR2 YFSETQ, per germline. CDR3 nucleotide sequence: TGCGCCAGCAGCTTGGGACAGGCTTTGAACGAGCAGTACTTC. Protein sequence: CASSLGQALNEQYF.

This chain connects TRBV9 to TRBJ2-7; possibly TRBD2 for D (6 bases). V lost 5 bases and J 3 bases, leaving 15 bases between the germline ends. Per germline, CDR1 SGDLS and CDR2 YYNGEE. The CDR3 spans 14 residues. The CDR3 spells CASSEGGEGYEQYF. The CDR3 bases are TGTGCCAGCAGTGAGGGCGGGGAAGGCTACGAGCAGTACTTC.

This sequence joins TRBV6-5 and TRBJ1-6; D is ambiguous. The CDR3 spans 14 residues. Trimming stripped 5 bases from V and 7 bases from J, with 12 bases between. Per the germline V gene, CDR1 is MNHEY and CDR2 is SVGAGI. The CDR3 nucleotides read TGTGCCAGCAGTCCCATTGGGAGAAATTCACCCCTCCACTTT. Translation: CASSPIGRNSPLHF.